This T cell receptor (beta chain) derives from a study of T cells in Graves' hyperthyroidism and ophthalmopathy. Researchers took RNA transcripts and amplified the TCR beta CDR3 regions from them. The study used the HTBI primer set for a first-round RT-PCR of the TCR CDR3. TCRdb fed the multiplex PCR reads into MiXCR, producing one record per CDR3 protein. The sample has some 600,000 distinct CDR3 sequences, 40% to 55% seen once. With respect to this clonotype: A much larger clone lies one base from this, so it may be a read error.

Graves' hyperthyroidism was deemed stable given no ophthalmopathy progression within 18 months. This receptor was taken from a woman between 18 and 29 years old with Graves' hyperthyroidism. The sequenced sample was peripheral blood or thyroid tissue (not recorded which).

CDR3 protein: CASSPGPSYGYAF. CDR3 nucleotide sequence: TGTGCCAGCAGCCCCGGGCCCTCCTATGGCTACGCCTTC. The chain has TRBV7-2 and TRBJ1-2; D not resolved. CDR3 length equals 13 residues. Germline V gene lookup returns CDR1 SGHTA and CDR2 FQGNSA.